This T cell receptor beta chain emerged from a study of patients and donors after allogeneic stem cell transplantation (dated by TCRdb to between 2020 and 2021). Library prep was done by RT-PCR. These reads were obtained on a NextSeq 550. TCRdb handled the public reads itself, with Q25 trimming in fastp and clone calling in MiXCR, and kept productive beta chains. Rows are combined by CDR3 protein, so each entry shows the most common genes and DNA. The sample table records about 39,000 distinct CDR3 sequences; roughly 30% of these occur just once. The biggest ten clones account for less than 80% of the sample. The germline V gene supplies CDR1 MDHEN and CDR2 SYDVKM. Spanning cysteine to phenylalanine, the CDR3 consists of 12 amino acids. Of all the DNA, just the CDR3 is kept, 36 bases in frame from base 1. To note about this clonotype: Its binding antigen is unknown. Its ends do not fully match the called genes, so a read error is possible.

The receptor comes from a human donor who was either an allogeneic HSCT recipient or a stem cell or donor lymphocyte infusion donor (not recorded which). It is not recorded whose cells these are; they may come from a transplant donor. Material: blood, either unsorted or a sorted T cell fraction (not recorded which). The chain is assembled from TRBV28 and TRBJ2-4; the D gene cannot be named for sure. The CDR3 protein sequence reads: CASSDHLFYRDF. The DNA reads TGTGCCAGCAGTGATCACTTGTTTTATAGGGACTTC.